This record covers a single T cell receptor beta chain. Its antigen is currently not known. Base qualities were left out, and no much larger clone turns up one base away. Whole blood was collected in K2EDTA tubes by collaborating institutions according to the institutions' own protocols. For TCRbeta analysis, collaborator samples were shipped as frozen whole blood, as isolated PBMCs, or as DNA extracted from either sample type. This specimen belongs to a study of blood T cell repertoires in COVID-19 (dated by TCRdb to the early 2020s). A note on the overall study: Collaborator samples came from the United States, Italy and Spain and covered acute and convalescent phases of COVID-19. The sample metadata nearly always contained a de-identified subject ID, COVID-19 status, age in years and sex. Samples were obtained from the ongoing ImmuneRACE study (first 160 participants) and from 1,254 subjects provided by 6 global collaborators. A freely available public database, intended as a resource for researchers studying the immune response to SARS-CoV-2, is where the repertoires were released. Subjects who had been exposed to COVID-19, were actively infected with it, or had recovered from it provided the deeply sampled blood TCRbeta repertoires that made up the dataset. Where HLA class I and class II types were available, the types were taken from metadata supplied by the sample provider, not from assay-based typing. The prospective study material was composed of cDNA or gDNA derived from T cells, B-cell-depleted T cells, or PBMCs.

CDR1 and CDR2 are read off the germline V gene as MNHEY and SVGAGI. Trimming accounts for 8 bases at V and 4 bases at J, while the number of junction bases matched to no gene is 11. There are 15 amino acids in the CDR3, from cysteine to phenylalanine inclusive. The read is trimmed to its CDR3 DNA, 45 bases read in frame from base 1. The full study reports these points: Clinical and demographic metadata were provided uncurated, with the amount varying by source and participant.

The immunoSEQ Assay, a bias-controlled multiplex PCR, was used to amplify TCRbeta CDR3 regions from genomic DNA. Regarding the original processing steps: The number of nucleated cells in each sample was estimated from the amplification of reference gene primers within the assay. To quantify the absolute abundance of each unique TCRbeta CDR3 rearrangement, sequence reads were collapsed and filtered. For each sample, productive Simpson clonality was calculated as the square root of Simpson's diversity index across productive rearrangements. The clones in this table, taken by TCRdb from immuneACCESS, are in-frame only. Not every clone is retained; where verified, under half of the shortfall comes from an unresolved V gene, and the cause of the rest is unknown. Clone size and V and J calls were adopted from that table, with D and trimming inferred from the DNA. The sample data list roughly 55,000 clones, and roughly 86% of these were observed just once. The top ten clonotypes cover around 6.9% of the sample.

Here the chain combines TRBV6-5 and TRBJ1-3; 7 junctional bases match TRBD1. The sequencing sample was made of peripheral blood. The sequence came from a man in his 60s with active or convalescent COVID-19. The CDR3 protein sequence reads: CASFDLTGWGNTIYF. The sequence in DNA is TGTGCCAGCTTTGATTTGACAGGGTGGGGAAACACCATATATTTT.